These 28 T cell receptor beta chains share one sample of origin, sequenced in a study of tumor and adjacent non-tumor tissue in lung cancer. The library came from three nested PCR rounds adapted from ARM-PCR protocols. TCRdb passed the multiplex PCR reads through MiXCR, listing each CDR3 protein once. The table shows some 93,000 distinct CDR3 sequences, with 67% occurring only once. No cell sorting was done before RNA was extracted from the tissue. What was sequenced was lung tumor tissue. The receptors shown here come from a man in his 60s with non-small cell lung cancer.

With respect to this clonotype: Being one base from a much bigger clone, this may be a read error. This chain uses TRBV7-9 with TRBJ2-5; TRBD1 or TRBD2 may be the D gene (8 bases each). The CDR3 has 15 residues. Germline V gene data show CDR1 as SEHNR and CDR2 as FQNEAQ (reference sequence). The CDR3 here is CTSSLAGTGGETQYF. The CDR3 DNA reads TGTACCAGCAGCTTAGCGGGGACAGGTGGAGAGACCCAGTACTTC.

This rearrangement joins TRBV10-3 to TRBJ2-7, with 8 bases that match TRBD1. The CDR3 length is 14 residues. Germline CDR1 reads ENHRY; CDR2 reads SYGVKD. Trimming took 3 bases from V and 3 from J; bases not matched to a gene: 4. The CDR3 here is CAISERQGSYEQYF. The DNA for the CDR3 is TGTGCCATCAGTGAAAGACAGGGGAGCTACGAGCAGTACTTC.

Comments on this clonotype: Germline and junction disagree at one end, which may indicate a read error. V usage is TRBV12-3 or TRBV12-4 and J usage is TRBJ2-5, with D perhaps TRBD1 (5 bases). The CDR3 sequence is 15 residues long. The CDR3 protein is CASSLYRISQETQYF. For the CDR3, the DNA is TGTGCCAGCAGTCTATACAGGATTTCACAAGAGACCCAGTATTTC.

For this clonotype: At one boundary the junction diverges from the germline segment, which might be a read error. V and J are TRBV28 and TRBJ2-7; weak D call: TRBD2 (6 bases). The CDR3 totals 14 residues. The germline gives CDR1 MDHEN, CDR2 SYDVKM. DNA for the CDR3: TGTGCCAGCAGTTTAACCTTAGCGGACTACGAGCAGTATTTC. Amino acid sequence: CASSLTLADYEQYF.

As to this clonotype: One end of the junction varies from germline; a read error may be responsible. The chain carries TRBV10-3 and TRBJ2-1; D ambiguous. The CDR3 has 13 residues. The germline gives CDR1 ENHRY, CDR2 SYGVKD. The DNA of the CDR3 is TGTGCCATCGGCGAGGAATTTGACAATGAGCAGTTTTTC. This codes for CAIGEEFDNEQFF.

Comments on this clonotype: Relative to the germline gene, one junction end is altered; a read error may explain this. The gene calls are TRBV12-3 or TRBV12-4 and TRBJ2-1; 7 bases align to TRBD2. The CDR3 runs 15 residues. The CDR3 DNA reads TGTGCCGGCAGTTCGGGTGGGACTACTCACAAAGAGCAGTTCTTC. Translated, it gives CAGSSGGTTHKEQFF.

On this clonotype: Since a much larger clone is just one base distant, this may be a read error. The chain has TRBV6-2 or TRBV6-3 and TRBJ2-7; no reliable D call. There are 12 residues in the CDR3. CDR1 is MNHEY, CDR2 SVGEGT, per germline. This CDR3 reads CTSSFVSYEQYF. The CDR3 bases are TGTACCAGCAGTTTCGTCTCCTACGAGCAGTACTTC.

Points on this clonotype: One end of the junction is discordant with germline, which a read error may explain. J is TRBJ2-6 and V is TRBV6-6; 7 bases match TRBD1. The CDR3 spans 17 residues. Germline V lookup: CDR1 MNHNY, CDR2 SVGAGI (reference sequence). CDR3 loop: CASNIIRDSSGVNVLTF. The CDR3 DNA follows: TGTGCCAGCAACATCATCCGGGACAGTTCCGGGGTCAACGTCCTGACTTTC.

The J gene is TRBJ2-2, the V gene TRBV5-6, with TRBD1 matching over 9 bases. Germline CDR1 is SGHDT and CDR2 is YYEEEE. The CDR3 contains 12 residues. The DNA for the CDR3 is TGTAGCAGCAGGACAGGGGCCGGGGAGCTGTTTTTT. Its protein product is CSSRTGAGELFF. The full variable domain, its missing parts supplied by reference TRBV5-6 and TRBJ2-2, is DAGVTQSPTHLIKTRGQQVTLRCSPKSGHDTVSWYQQALGQGPQFIFQYYEEEERQRGNFPDRFSGHQFPNYSSELNVNALLLGDSALYLCSSRTGAGELFFGEGSRLTVL.

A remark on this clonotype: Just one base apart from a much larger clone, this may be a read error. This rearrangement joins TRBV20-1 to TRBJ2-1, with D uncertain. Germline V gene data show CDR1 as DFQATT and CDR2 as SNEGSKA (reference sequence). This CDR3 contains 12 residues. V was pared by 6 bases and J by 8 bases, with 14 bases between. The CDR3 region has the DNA TGCAGTGCCAAAGGGCCTGGCGATGAGCAGTTCTTC. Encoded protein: CSAKGPGDEQFF.

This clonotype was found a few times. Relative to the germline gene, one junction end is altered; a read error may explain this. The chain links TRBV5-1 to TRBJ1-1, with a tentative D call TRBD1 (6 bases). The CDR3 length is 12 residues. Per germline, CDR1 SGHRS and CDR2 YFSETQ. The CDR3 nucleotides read TGCACCAGCAGATCACAGGGCCCTGAAGCTTTCTTT. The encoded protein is CTSRSQGPEAFF.

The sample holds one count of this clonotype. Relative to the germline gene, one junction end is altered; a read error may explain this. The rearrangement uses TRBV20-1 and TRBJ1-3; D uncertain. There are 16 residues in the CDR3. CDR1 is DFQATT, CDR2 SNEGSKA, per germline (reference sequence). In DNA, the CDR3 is TGCAGTGCTGGAGGGATACAAGGGCTCTCTGGAAACACAATATATTTT. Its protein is CSAGGIQGLSGNTIYF.

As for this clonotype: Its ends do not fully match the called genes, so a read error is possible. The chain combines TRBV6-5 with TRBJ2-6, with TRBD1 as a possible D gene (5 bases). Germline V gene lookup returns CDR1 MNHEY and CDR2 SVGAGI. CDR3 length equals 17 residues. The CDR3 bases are TGTGCCAGCAGTTTGAACATGGTGGAACCTGGGGCCAACGTCCTAACTTTC. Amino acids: CASSLNMVEPGANVLTF.

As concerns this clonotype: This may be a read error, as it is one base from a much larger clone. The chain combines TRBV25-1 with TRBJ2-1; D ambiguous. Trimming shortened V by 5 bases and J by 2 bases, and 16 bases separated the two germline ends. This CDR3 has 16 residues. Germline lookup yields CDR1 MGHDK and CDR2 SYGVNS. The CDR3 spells CASSPTTRLTYNEQFF. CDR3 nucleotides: TGTGCCAGCAGTCCAACAACGAGACTTACCTACAATGAGCAGTTCTTC.

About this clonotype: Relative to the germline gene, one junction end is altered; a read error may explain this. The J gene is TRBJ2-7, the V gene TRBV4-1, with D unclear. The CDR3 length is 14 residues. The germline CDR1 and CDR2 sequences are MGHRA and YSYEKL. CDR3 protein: CASSQFGQRYGQCF. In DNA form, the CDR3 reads TGCGCCAGCAGCCAATTCGGCCAGCGCTACGGGCAGTGCTTC.

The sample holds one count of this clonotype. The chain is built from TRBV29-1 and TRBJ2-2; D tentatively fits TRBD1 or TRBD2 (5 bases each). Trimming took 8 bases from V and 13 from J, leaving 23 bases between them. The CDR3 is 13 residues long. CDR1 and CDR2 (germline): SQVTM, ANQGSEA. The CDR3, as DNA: TGCAGCACAGGTCGGGATAACACCAGGGTGCTGTTTTTT. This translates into CSTGRDNTRVLFF.

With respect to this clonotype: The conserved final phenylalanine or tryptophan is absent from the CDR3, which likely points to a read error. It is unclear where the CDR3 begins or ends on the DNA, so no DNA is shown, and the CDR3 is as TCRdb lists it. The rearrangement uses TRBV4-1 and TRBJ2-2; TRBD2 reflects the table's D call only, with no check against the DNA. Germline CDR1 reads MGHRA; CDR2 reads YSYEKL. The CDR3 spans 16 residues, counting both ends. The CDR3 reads CASSQEERGGTGELFS.

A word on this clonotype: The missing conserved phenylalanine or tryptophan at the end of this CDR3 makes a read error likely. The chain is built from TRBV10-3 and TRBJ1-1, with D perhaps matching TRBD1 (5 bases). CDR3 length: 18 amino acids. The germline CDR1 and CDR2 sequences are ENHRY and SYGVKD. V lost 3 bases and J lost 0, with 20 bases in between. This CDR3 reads CAISDRIRRAGMNTEAFS. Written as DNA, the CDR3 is TGTGCCATCAGTGATCGCATCAGACGGGCAGGGATGAACACTGAAGCTTTCTCT.

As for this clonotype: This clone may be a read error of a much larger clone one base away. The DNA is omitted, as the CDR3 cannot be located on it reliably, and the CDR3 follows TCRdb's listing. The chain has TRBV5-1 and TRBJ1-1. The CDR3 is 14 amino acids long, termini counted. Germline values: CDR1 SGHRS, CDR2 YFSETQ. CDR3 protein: CASGFWQWNTEAFF.

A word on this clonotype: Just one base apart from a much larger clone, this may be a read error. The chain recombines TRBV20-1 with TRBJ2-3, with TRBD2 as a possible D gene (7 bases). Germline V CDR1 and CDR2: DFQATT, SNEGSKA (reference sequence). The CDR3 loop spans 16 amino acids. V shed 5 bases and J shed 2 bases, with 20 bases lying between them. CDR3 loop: CSAPVRGGADTDTQYF. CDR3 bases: TGCAGTGCTCCCGTGAGAGGGGGGGCTGACACAGATACGCAGTATTTT.

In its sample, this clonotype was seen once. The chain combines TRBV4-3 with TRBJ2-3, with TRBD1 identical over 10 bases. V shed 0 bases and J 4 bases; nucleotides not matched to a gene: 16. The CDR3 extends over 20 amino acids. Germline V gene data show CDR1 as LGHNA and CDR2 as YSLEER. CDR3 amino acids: CASSQDLNMGQGWCSDTQYF. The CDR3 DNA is TGCGCCAGCAGCCAAGATCTAAATATGGGACAGGGGTGGTGCTCAGATACGCAGTATTTT.

The CDR3 sequence is CAWSVCLAEAFF. In DNA, the CDR3 is TGTGCCTGGAGTGTTTGTTTGGCAGAAGCTTTCTTT. The chain couples TRBV30 to TRBJ1-1; unclear D gene. The CDR3 covers 12 residues. V lost 0 bases, J lost 8 bases, and 10 bases lay in between. Germline V gene data show CDR1 as GTSNPN and CDR2 as SVGIG (reference sequence). Supplemented by reference TRBV30 and TRBJ1-1, the full variable domain reads SQTIHQWPATLVQPVGSPLSLECTVEGTSNPNLYWYRQAAGRGLQLLFYSVGIGQISSEVPQNLSASRPQDRQFILSSKKLLLSDSGFYLCAWSVCLAEAFFGQGTRLTVV.

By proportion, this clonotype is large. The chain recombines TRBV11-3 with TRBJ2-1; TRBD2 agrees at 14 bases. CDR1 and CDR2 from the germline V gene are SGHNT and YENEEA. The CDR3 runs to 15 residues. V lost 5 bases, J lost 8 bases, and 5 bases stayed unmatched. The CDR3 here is CASSHGTSGSHEQFF. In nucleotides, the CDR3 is TGTGCCAGCAGCCACGGGACTAGCGGGAGCCATGAGCAGTTCTTC. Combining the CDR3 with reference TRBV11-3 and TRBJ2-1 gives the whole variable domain EAGVVQSPRYKIIEKKQPVAFWCNPISGHNTLYWYLQNLGQGPELLIRYENEEAVDDSQLPKDRFSAERLKGVDSTLKIQPAELGDSAVYLCASSHGTSGSHEQFFGPGTRLTVL.

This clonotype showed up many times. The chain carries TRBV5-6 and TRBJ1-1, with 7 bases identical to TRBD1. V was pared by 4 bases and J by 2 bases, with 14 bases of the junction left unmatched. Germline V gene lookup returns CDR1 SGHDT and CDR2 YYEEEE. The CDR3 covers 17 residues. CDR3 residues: CASSRPLTGTDNTEAFF. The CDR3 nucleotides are TGTGCCAGCAGCCGACCTCTTACCGGGACAGACAACACTGAAGCTTTCTTT.

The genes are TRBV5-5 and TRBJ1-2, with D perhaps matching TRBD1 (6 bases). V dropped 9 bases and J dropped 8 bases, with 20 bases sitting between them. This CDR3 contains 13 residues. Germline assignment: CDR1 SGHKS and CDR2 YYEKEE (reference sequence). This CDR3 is CANNLGAGAGYTF. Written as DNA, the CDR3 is TGTGCCAACAACTTGGGGGCGGGGGCCGGCTACACCTTC. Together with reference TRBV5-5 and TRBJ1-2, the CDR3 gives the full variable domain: DAGVTQSPTHLIKTRGQQVTLRCSPISGHKSVSWYQQVLGQGPQFIFQYYEKEERGRGNFPDRFSARQFPNYSSELNVNALLLGDSALYLCANNLGAGAGYTFGSGTRLTVV.

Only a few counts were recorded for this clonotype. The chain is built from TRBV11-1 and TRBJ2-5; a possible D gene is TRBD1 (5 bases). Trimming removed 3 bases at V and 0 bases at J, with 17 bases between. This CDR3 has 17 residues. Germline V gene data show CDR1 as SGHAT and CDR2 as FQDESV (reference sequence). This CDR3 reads CASSFFPNRQYQETQYF. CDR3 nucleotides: TGTGCCAGCAGCTTTTTTCCTAACAGACAGTACCAAGAGACCCAGTACTTC.

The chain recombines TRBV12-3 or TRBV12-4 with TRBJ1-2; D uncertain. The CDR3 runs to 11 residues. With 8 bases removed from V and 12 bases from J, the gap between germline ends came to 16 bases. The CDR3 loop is CASRPSVGHTF. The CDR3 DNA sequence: TGTGCCAGCCGACCGTCGGTGGGCCACACCTTC.

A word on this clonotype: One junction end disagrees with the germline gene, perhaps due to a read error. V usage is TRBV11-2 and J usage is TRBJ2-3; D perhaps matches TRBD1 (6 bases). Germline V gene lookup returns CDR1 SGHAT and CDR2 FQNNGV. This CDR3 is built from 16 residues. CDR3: CARSLDGRGDTDTQYF. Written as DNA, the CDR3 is TGTGCCAGAAGCTTGGACGGCCGAGGGGACACAGATACACAGTATTTT. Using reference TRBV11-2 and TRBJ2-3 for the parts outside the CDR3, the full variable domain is EAGVAQSPRYKIIEKRQSVAFWCNPISGHATLYWYQQILGQGPKLLIQFQNNGVVDDSQLPKDRFSAERLKGVDSTLKIQPAKLEDSAVYLCARSLDGRGDTDTQYFGPGTRLTVL.